These 20 T cell receptor beta chains came from one sample sequenced in a study of blood T cell repertoires in COVID-19. Assay used: immunoSEQ multiplex PCR; TCRdb lists only in-frame clones, some missing. Of some 110,000 clones listed, 65% to 75% are singletons. The sample consisted of peripheral blood. These receptors originate from a human donor with acute or convalescent COVID-19. The donor label of this sample is uncertain.

The chain uses TRBV15 and TRBJ2-7; 7 nucleotides match TRBD1. The CDR3 length is 13 residues. The germline CDR1 and CDR2 sequences are LNHNV and YYDKDF (reference sequence). Trimming cost V 8 bases and J 0 bases; bases outside gene matches: 4. DNA for the CDR3: TGTGCCACCTTGGGGACAGTCTCCTACGAGCAGTACTTC. Protein sequence: CATLGTVSYEQYF.

The chain has TRBV7-3 and TRBJ1-5; unclear D gene. Germline lookup yields CDR1 SGHTA and CDR2 FQGTGA. Between the trimmed V and J ends, which lost 2 bases and 3 bases, there was a span of 5 bases. The CDR3 has 13 residues. CDR3 residues: CASSLAYNQPQHF. CDR3 sequence (DNA): TGTGCCAGCAGCTTAGCCTACAATCAGCCCCAGCATTTT.

The V and J genes are TRBV6-5 and TRBJ1-6; TRBD1 agrees at 9 bases. The CDR3 totals 14 residues. Germline V gene data show CDR1 as MNHEY and CDR2 as SVGAGI. J was trimmed by 8 bases and V by 2 bases; bases with no gene match: 1. The CDR3 nucleotides read TGTGCCAGCAGTTACACAGGGGGCGATTCACCCCTCCACTTT. Amino acids: CASSYTGGDSPLHF.

The rearrangement links TRBV7-6 to TRBJ2-2; perhaps TRBD2 as D (5 bases). Per germline, CDR1 SGHVS and CDR2 FNYEAQ. Between the trimmed V and J ends, which lost 5 bases and 0 bases, there was a span of 19 bases. This CDR3 is 18 amino acids long. The CDR3 is CASSRPQLGDPNTGELFF. CDR3 nucleotides: TGTGCCAGCAGCCGCCCTCAACTCGGGGATCCGAACACCGGGGAGCTGTTTTTT.

The rearrangement uses TRBV2 and TRBJ1-2; no reliable D call. The CDR3 consists of 12 residues. Germline assignment: CDR1 SNHLY and CDR2 FYNNEI. Deletions cut 5 bases from V and 2 bases from J, with 6 bases between. The CDR3 is CASSRENYGYTF. The CDR3 coding sequence is TGTGCCAGCAGTAGAGAAAACTATGGCTACACCTTC.

The chain combines TRBV5-6 with TRBJ1-2, with D maybe TRBD1 (5 bases). Germline CDR1 and CDR2: SGHDT and YYEEEE. The CDR3 loop spans 17 amino acids. V lost 3 bases to trimming and J lost 4 bases, with 22 bases between them. CDR3 nucleotide sequence: TGTGCCAGCAGCTCAACCCTACAGGCCCCAGGCGGCTATGGCTACACCTTC. Translated, it gives CASSSTLQAPGGYGYTF.

Only a few counts were recorded for this clone. This rearrangement joins TRBV19 to TRBJ1-3; perhaps TRBD1 as D (5 bases). This CDR3 region has 15 residues. V was cut by 3 bases and J by 0 bases, with 9 bases left in between. The germline CDR1 and CDR2 sequences are LNHDA and SQIVND (reference sequence). The CDR3 loop is CASSISDISGNTIYF. The CDR3, as DNA: TGTGCCAGTAGTATCTCGGACATCTCTGGAAACACCATATATTTT.

J is TRBJ1-3 and V is TRBV12-3 or TRBV12-4; unclear D gene. CDR3 length equals 13 residues. Between the trimmed V and J ends, which lost 5 bases and 6 bases, there was a span of 11 bases. CDR3 in DNA: TGTGCCAGCAGTATCAGCGTCCCAAACACCATATATTTT. Its translation: CASSISVPNTIYF.

The rearrangement joins TRBV6-5 to TRBJ1-6; D unclear. The CDR3 loop spans 16 amino acids. The germline CDR1 and CDR2 sequences are MNHEY and SVGAGI. Trimming cost V 2 bases and J 5 bases, with 13 bases left between them. CDR3: CASSYEIRGHNSPLHF. DNA for the CDR3: TGTGCCAGCAGTTACGAAATTCGAGGGCATAATTCACCCCTCCACTTT.

This rearrangement joins TRBV10-3 to TRBJ1-5; tentative D call: TRBD1 (5 bases). Trimming shortened V by 10 bases and J by 1 base, and 17 bases separated the two germline ends. The CDR3 runs to 15 residues. Germline V gene lookup returns CDR1 ENHRY and CDR2 SYGVKD. CDR3 region: CATAQGVGSNQPQHF. Here the CDR3 DNA reads TGTGCCACCGCCCAAGGGGTCGGGAGCAATCAGCCCCAGCATTTT.

This chain links TRBV7-8 with TRBJ2-7; tentatively, D is TRBD2 (5 bases). In germline, CDR1 is SGHVS, CDR2 FQNEAQ. CDR3 length equals 15 residues. The V and J ends lost 0 bases and 2 bases respectively, with 11 bases between them. The CDR3 protein is CASSLAGELTYEQYF. The CDR3 DNA reads as TGTGCCAGCAGCTTAGCCGGGGAATTAACCTACGAGCAGTACTTC.

This chain connects TRBV3-1 (or the pseudogene TRBV3-2) to TRBJ2-3; 8 bases agree with TRBD2. The CDR3 has 17 amino acids. Trimming took 0 bases from V and 3 from J; bases not matched to a gene: 8. Germline V CDR1 and CDR2: LGHDT, YNNKEL (reference sequence). The CDR3 sequence is CASSQDSAGGTTDTQYF. The CDR3 nucleotides are TGTGCCAGCAGCCAAGATTCTGCGGGGGGTACAACAGATACGCAGTATTTT.

The CDR3 sequence: CASSLGAGGDTEAFF. CDR3 bases: TGCGCCAGCAGCTTGGGGGCCGGGGGGGACACTGAAGCTTTCTTT. The chain combines TRBV5-1 with TRBJ1-1, with a weak D call TRBD1 (5 bases). CDR1 SGHRS and CDR2 YFSETQ come from the germline V gene. The germline V and J ends were trimmed by 0 bases and 3 bases, with 12 bases remaining between them. The CDR3 is made up of 15 amino acids. The variable domain in full, with the rest retrieved from reference TRBV5-1 and TRBJ1-1, is KAGVTQTPRYLIKTRGQQVTLSCSPISGHRSVSWYQQTPGQGLQFLFEYFSETQRNKGNFPGRFSGRQFSNSRSEMNVSTLELGDSALYLCASSLGAGGDTEAFFGQGTRLTVV.

In this sample, this clone turned up a few times. V and J are TRBV4-1 and TRBJ2-1; tentative D call: TRBD1 (6 bases). The V gene's germline CDR1 is MGHRA and CDR2 YSYEKL. CDR3 length: 17 amino acids. Trimming removed 2 bases at V and 5 bases at J, with 19 bases between. The chain's CDR3 is CASSQWSGQYSHNEQFF. The DNA of the CDR3 is TGCGCCAGCAGCCAATGGTCGGGACAATATAGCCACAATGAGCAGTTCTTC.

The chain uses TRBV6-5 and TRBJ1-2; 10 bases are a match to TRBD1. V shed 7 bases and J 2 bases; nucleotides not matched to a gene: 4. Germline values: CDR1 MNHEY, CDR2 SVGAGI. The CDR3 loop spans 14 amino acids. CDR3 region: CASTPGQGNYGYTF. DNA of the CDR3: TGTGCCAGCACCCCGGGACAGGGGAACTATGGCTACACCTTC.

The chain uses TRBV6-6 and TRBJ2-5; 7 nucleotides line up with TRBD2. J was trimmed by 5 bases and V by 6 bases; bases with no gene match: 6. The CDR3 is made up of 13 amino acids. Germline-derived CDR1 and CDR2 are MNHNY and SVGAGI (reference sequence). The chain's CDR3 is CASSRDYSETQYF. CDR3 DNA sequence: TGTGCCAGCAGCCGGGACTATTCGGAGACCCAGTACTTC.

This clone is a singleton in its sample. This chain joins TRBV2 and TRBJ1-2, with 8 nucleotides matching TRBD1. Unmatched junction bases numbered 5, after V lost 0 bases and J lost 8 bases. Germline V lookup: CDR1 SNHLY, CDR2 FYNNEI. This CDR3 is 14 amino acids long. CDR3 coding DNA: TGTGCCAGCAGTGAAGCGAGGACAGGGCTCGGCTACACCTTC. Its protein product is CASSEARTGLGYTF.

The V gene is TRBV5-4, the J gene TRBJ2-1; D is perhaps TRBD2 (6 bases). The CDR3 extends over 15 amino acids. CDR1 is SGHNT and CDR2 is YYREEE in the germline V gene (reference sequence). Trimming left V 2 bases short and J 4 bases short, with 13 bases between. The CDR3 loop is CASSFGTPGYNEQFF. The CDR3 region has the DNA TGTGCCAGCAGCTTCGGGACTCCGGGATACAATGAGCAGTTCTTC.

This clone was seen a single time. The chain joins TRBV2 to TRBJ2-5; D not certain. In germline, CDR1 is SNHLY, CDR2 FYNNEI. The CDR3 is 14 residues long. The V and J ends lost 5 bases and 1 base respectively, with 11 bases between them. The DNA for the CDR3 is TGTGCCAGCAGTCGGTACCTACCCCAAGAGACCCAGTACTTC. Amino acids: CASSRYLPQETQYF.

This chain uses TRBV24-1 with TRBJ2-1; 9 nucleotides agree with TRBD2. The V and J ends lost 3 bases and 6 bases, in that order; junction bases with no gene match: 14. CDR1 and CDR2 (germline): KGHDR, SFDVKD. The CDR3 consists of 18 residues. The CDR3 region is CATSDTSGIAGARNEQFF. The CDR3 DNA reads TGTGCCACCAGTGATACCTCGGGAATAGCGGGGGCACGCAATGAGCAGTTCTTC.